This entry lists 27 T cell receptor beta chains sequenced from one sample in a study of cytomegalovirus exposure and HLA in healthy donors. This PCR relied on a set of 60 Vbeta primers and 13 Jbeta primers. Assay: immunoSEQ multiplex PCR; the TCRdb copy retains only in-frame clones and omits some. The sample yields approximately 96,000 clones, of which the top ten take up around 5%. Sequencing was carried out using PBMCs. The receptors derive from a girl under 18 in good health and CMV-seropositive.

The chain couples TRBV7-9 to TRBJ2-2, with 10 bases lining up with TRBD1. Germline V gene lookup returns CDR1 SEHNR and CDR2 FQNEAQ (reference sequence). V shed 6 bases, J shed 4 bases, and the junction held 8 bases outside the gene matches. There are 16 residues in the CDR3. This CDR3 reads CASRLTRDRGTGELFF. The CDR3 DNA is TGTGCCAGCAGGTTAACCCGGGACAGGGGCACCGGGGAGCTGTTTTTT.

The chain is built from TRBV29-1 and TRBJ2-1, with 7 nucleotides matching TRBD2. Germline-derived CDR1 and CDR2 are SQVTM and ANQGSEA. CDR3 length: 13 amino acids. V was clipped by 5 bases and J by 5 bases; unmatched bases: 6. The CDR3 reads CSVWGGSDNEQFF. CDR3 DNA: TGCAGCGTTTGGGGGGGGTCCGACAATGAGCAGTTCTTC.

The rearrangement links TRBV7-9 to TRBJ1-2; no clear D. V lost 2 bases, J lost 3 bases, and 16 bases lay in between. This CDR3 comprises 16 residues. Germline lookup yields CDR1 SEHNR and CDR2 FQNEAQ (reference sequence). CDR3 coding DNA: TGTGCCAGCAGCTTAAGCCCCGGAGTGACCGACTATGGCTACACCTTC. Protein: CASSLSPGVTDYGYTF.

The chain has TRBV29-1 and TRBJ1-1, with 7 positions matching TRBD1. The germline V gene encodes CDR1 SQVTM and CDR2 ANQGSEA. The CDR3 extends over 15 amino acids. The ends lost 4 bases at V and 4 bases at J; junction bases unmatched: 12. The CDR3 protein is CSVGKLHDRVTEAFF. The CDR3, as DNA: TGCAGCGTTGGAAAGCTCCACGACAGGGTCACTGAAGCTTTCTTT.

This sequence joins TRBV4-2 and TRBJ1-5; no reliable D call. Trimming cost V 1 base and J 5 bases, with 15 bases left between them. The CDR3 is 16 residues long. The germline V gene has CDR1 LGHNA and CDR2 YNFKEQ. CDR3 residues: CASSQVGRRDDQPQHF. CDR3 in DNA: TGTGCCAGCAGCCAAGTGGGTCGGAGGGATGATCAGCCCCAGCATTTT.

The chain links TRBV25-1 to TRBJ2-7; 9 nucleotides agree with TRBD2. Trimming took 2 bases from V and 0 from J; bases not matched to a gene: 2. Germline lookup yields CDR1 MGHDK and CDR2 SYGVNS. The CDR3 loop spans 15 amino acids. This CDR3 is CASSEPAGGSYEQYF. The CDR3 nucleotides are TGTGCCAGCAGTGAACCAGCGGGGGGCTCCTACGAGCAGTACTTC.

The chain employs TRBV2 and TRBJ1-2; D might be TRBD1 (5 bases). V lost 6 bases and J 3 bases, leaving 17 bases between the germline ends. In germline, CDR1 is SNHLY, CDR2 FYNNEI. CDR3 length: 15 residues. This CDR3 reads CASREGPTRDYGYTF. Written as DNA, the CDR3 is TGTGCCAGCAGGGAGGGACCCACGAGGGACTATGGCTACACCTTC.

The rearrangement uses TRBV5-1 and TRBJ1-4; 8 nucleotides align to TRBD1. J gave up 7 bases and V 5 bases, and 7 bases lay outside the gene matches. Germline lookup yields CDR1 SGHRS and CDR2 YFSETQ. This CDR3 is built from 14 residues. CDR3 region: CASRPGQGGEKLFF. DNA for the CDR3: TGCGCCAGCAGGCCAGGACAGGGTGGTGAAAAACTGTTTTTT.

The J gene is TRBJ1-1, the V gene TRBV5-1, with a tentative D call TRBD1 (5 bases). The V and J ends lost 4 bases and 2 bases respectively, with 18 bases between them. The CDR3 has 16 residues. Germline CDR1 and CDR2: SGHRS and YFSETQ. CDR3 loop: CASSTTGAFINTEAFF. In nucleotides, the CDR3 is TGCGCCAGCAGCACTACAGGAGCCTTTATCAACACTGAAGCTTTCTTT.

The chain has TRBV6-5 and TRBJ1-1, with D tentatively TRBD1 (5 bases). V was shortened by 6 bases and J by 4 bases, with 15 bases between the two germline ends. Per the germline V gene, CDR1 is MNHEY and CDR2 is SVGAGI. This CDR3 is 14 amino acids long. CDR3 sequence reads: CASRMVGGVTEAFF. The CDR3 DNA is TGTGCCAGCAGAATGGTCGGGGGGGTCACTGAAGCTTTCTTT.

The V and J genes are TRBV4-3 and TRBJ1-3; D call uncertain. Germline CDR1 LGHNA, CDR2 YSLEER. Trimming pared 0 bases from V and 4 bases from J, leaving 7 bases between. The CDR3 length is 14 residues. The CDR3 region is CASSQDWRGNTIYF. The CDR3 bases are TGCGCCAGCAGCCAAGATTGGCGGGGAAACACCATATATTTT.

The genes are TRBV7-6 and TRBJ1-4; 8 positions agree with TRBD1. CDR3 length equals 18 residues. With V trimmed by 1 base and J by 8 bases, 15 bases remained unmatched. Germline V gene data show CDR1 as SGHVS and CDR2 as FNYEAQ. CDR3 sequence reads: CASSLDPDVRTGLEKLFF. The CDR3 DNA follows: TGTGCCAGCAGCTTAGACCCAGACGTCCGGACAGGGCTCGAAAAACTGTTTTTT.

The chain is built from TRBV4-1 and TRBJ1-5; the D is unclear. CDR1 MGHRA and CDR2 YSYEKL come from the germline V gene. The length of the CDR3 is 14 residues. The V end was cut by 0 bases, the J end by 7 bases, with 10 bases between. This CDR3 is CASSQDQLGQPQHF. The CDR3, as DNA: TGCGCCAGCAGCCAAGATCAACTGGGCCAGCCCCAGCATTTT.

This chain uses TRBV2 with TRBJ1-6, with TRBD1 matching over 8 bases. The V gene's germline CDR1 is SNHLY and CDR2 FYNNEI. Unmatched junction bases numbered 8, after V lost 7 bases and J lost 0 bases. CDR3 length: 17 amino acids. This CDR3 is CASKGQGGSSYNSPLHF. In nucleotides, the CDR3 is TGTGCCAGCAAAGGACAGGGAGGTAGCTCCTATAATTCACCCCTCCACTTT.

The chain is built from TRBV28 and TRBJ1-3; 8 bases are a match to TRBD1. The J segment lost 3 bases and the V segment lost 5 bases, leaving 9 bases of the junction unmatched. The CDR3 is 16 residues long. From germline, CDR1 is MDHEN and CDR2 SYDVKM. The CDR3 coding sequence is TGTGCCAGCAGTCCCGGCGGACAGGGAGGTGGAAACACCATATATTTT. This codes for CASSPGGQGGGNTIYF.

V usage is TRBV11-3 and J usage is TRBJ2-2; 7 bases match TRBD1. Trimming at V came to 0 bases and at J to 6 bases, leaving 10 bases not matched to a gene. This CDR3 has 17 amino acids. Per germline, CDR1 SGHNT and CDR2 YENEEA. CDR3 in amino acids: CASSLDPTGALPGELFF. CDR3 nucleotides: TGTGCCAGCAGCTTAGATCCAACAGGGGCCCTGCCCGGGGAGCTGTTTTTT.

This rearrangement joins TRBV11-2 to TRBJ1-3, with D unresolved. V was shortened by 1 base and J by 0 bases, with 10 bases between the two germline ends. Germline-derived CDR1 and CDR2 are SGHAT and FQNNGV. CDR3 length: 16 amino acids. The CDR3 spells CASSLVGEYSGNTIYF. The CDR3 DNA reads TGTGCCAGCAGCTTAGTGGGAGAGTACTCTGGAAACACCATATATTTT.

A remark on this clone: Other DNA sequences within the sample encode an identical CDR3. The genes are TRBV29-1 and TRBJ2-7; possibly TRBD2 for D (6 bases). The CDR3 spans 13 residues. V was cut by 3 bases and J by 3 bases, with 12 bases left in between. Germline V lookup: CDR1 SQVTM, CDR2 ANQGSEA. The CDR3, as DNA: TGCAGCGTTGAGTCAGGCGGGGTCTACGAGCAGTACTTC. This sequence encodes CSVESGGVYEQYF.

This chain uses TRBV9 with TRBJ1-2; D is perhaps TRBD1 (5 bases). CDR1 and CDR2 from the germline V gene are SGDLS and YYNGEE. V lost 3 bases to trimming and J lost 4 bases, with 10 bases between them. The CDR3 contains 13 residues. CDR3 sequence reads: CASSAGSGYGYTF. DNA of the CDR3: TGTGCCAGCAGCGCAGGGTCAGGCTATGGCTACACCTTC.

CDR3 nucleotide sequence: TGCGCCAGCAGTCCAGACCGGGGATACGAGCAGTACTTC. Encoded protein: CASSPDRGYEQYF. The chain recombines TRBV5-1 with TRBJ2-7, with a weak D call TRBD2 (5 bases). This CDR3 has 13 amino acids. V was trimmed by 5 bases and J by 4 bases, leaving 13 bases between them. The V gene's germline CDR1 is SGHRS and CDR2 YFSETQ. Drawing the rest from reference TRBV5-1 and TRBJ2-7, the complete variable domain is KAGVTQTPRYLIKTRGQQVTLSCSPISGHRSVSWYQQTPGQGLQFLFEYFSETQRNKGNFPGRFSGRQFSNSRSEMNVSTLELGDSALYLCASSPDRGYEQYFGPGTRLTVT.

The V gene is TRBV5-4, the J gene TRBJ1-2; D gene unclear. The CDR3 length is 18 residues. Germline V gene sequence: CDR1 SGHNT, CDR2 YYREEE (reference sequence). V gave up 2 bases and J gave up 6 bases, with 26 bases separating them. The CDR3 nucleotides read TGTGCCAGCAGCTTTGAGGGCCCCAATCCCCTTATCGTGGATGGCTACACCTTC. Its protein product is CASSFEGPNPLIVDGYTF.

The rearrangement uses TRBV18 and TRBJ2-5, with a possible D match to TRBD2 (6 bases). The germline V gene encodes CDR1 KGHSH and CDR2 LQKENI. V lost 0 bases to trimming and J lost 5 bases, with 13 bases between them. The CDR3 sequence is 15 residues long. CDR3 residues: CASSPPDGGRETQYF. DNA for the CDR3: TGTGCCAGCTCACCACCGGACGGGGGAAGGGAGACCCAGTACTTC.

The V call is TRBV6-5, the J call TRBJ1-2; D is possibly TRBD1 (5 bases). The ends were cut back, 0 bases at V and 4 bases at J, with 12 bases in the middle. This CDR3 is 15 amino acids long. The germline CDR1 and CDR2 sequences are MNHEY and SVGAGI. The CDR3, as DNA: TGTGCCAGCAGTTACTCGATAGCGGGACTCTATGGCTACACCTTC. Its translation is CASSYSIAGLYGYTF.

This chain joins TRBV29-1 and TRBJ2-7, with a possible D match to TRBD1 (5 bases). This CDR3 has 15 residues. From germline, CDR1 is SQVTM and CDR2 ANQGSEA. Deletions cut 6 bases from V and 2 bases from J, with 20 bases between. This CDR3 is CSVAKGLGYAYEQYF. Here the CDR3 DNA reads TGCAGCGTCGCGAAGGGGTTAGGATACGCCTACGAGCAGTACTTC.

CDR3 sequence: CASSGVPGQSSYNEQFF. For the CDR3, the DNA is TGTGCCAGCAGTGGAGTACCGGGACAGAGCTCCTACAATGAGCAGTTCTTC. The V gene is TRBV6-1, the J gene TRBJ2-1; 7 positions match TRBD1. Germline CDR1 MNHNS, CDR2 SASEGT. The CDR3 extends over 17 amino acids. With V trimmed by 4 bases and J by 0 bases, 9 bases remained unmatched.

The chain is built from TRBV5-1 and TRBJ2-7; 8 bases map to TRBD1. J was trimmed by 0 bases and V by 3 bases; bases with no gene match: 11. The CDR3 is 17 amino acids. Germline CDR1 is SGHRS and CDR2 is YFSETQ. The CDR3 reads CASSWGTQGALSYEQYF. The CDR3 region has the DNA TGCGCCAGCAGCTGGGGTACTCAGGGGGCCCTCTCCTACGAGCAGTACTTC. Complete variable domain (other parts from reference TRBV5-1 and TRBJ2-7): KAGVTQTPRYLIKTRGQQVTLSCSPISGHRSVSWYQQTPGQGLQFLFEYFSETQRNKGNFPGRFSGRQFSNSRSEMNVSTLELGDSALYLCASSWGTQGALSYEQYFGPGTRLTVT.

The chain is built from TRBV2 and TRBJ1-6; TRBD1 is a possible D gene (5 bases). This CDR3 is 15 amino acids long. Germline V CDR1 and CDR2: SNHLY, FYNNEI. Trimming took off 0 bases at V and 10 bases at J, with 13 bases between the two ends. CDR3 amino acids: CASSEASGGGSPLHF. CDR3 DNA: TGTGCCAGCAGTGAAGCATCGGGGGGTGGCTCACCCCTCCACTTT.